Sequencing of this T cell receptor (beta chain) was carried out in a study of Ad26.COV2.S vaccination and SARS-CoV-2 variants. Germline lookup yields CDR1 SNHLY and CDR2 FYNNEI. This CDR3 region has 13 residues. Trimming pared 6 bases from V and 8 bases from J, leaving 13 bases between. The table came from immunoSEQ multiplex PCR; TCRdb's copy has only in-frame clones and leaves some out. Here the sample spans 400,000 to 500,000 clones, roughly 90% being singletons. This sample's treatment: 19 received Ad26.COV2.S at low or high dose, single or two shots; roughly five received placebo; per-sample allocation not given. Specimens were obtained on day 63 following the first vaccine or placebo injection.

This clonotype originated in a person between 18 and 65 years old who received the Ad26.COV2.S COVID-19 vaccine or a placebo. This sample comprised peripheral blood, obtained in a trial of Ad26.COV2.S vaccine versus placebo. V gene TRBV2 combines with J gene TRBJ1-4, with D maybe TRBD1 (5 bases). As DNA, the CDR3 is TGTGCCAGCAGGCCAGACAGTAACGAAAAACTGTTTTTT. It is translated as CASRPDSNEKLFF.